This T cell receptor beta chain was identified during a study of blood T cell repertoires in COVID-19 (TCRdb year 2020). Some background on the complete study: The collaborator samples originated in the United States, Italy and Spain and spanned the acute and convalescent phases of COVID-19. The repertoires were made available in a free public database intended to serve as a resource for research on the immune response to SARS-CoV-2. The prospective study material was composed of cDNA or gDNA derived from T cells, B-cell-depleted T cells, or PBMCs. Samples were obtained from the ongoing ImmuneRACE study (first 160 participants) and from 1,254 subjects provided by 6 global collaborators. A de-identified subject ID, COVID-19 status, age in years and sex were almost always included in the sample metadata. Subjects who had been exposed to COVID-19, were actively infected with it, or had recovered from it provided the deeply sampled blood TCRbeta repertoires that made up the dataset. HLA class I and class II types, where available, came from metadata supplied by the sample provider rather than from assay-based typing.

The immunoSEQ Assay, a bias-controlled multiplex PCR, was used to amplify TCRbeta CDR3 regions from genomic DNA. Processing in the source paper ran as follows. The number of nucleated cells in each sample was estimated from the amplification of reference gene primers within the assay. To quantify the absolute abundance of each unique TCRbeta CDR3 rearrangement, sequence reads were collapsed and filtered. For each sample, productive Simpson clonality was calculated by taking the square root of Simpson's diversity index across productive rearrangements. This is the immuneACCESS table as TCRdb keeps it, with only in-frame sequences that have V and J called. A part of the clones is gone; compared with another copy, unresolved V genes explain less than half, and the rest is unexplained. The DNA was the basis for D and trimming; V, J and clone size are from that table. The sample table records about 210,000 clones; about 81% of these occur just once. About 10% of the sample comes from the top ten.

Points on this clone: Its specific antigen is unknown. Base qualities are not recorded, but no much larger clone differs from it by a single base.

In the prospective study, participants were roughly 18 to 89 years old, resided in 24 geographic areas of the United States, and were enrolled through a virtual design. In the prospective study, participants were assigned to cohorts based on the clinical history participants reported in a screening survey and a study questionnaire. For ImmuneRACE Cohort 3, a participant was defined as recovered based on two consecutive negative NP/OP PCR tests, clearance by a healthcare professional, or resolution of symptoms. In the prospective study, mobile phlebotomists collected whole blood, serum and a nasopharyngeal or oropharyngeal swab from each participant. Participants in the prospective study had the option to provide additional blood draws and questionnaires over a roughly 2-month period. Before DNA extraction, prospective study blood samples were shipped either frozen or at room temperature. CDR1 and CDR2, per the germline V gene (reference sequence), are MNHEY and SMNVEV. Including cysteine and phenylalanine, the CDR3 has 15 amino acids. Kept here is only the CDR3 DNA, which spans 45 bases and is read in frame from base 1. V trim: 7 bases; J trim: 1 base; unmatched bases: 4.

Results the study describes overall, beyond this receptor: The quantity of clinical and demographic metadata differed by source and by participant and was supplied without curation.

The chain was built from TRBV27 and TRBJ2-1; TRBD2 agrees with 10 junctional bases. The sequencing input was PBMCs or T cells enriched from blood (not recorded which). The receptor was derived from a man in his forties who had recovered from COVID-19. Here the CDR3 is given as CASISSGSSYNEQFF. The DNA sequence is TGTGCCAGCATATCTAGCGGGAGTTCCTACAATGAGCAGTTCTTC.